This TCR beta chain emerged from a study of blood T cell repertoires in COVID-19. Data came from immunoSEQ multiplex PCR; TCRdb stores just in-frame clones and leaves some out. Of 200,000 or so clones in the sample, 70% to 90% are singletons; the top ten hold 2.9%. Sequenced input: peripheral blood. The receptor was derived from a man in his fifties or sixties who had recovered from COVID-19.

This CDR3 is CASSTPGLAGRDNEQFF. The CDR3 nucleotides are TGTGCCAGCAGCACACCAGGACTAGCGGGGAGGGACAATGAGCAGTTCTTC. The V call is TRBV7-8, the J call TRBJ2-1, with TRBD2 identical over 12 bases. The CDR3 runs to 17 residues. Germline V gene sequence: CDR1 SGHVS, CDR2 FQNEAQ. With 5 bases clipped from V and 5 bases from J, the junction kept 10 bases outside the gene matches.